This T cell receptor (beta chain) was sequenced for a study of PD-1 blockade in classical Hodgkin lymphoma (dated by TCRdb to about 2020). With regard to the full study: Nivolumab dosing was 3 mg/kg intravenously every 2 weeks, continuing until either disease progression or unacceptable toxicity. The study used TCR beta sequencing and CyTOF to define a peripheral blood immune signature of response to PD-1 blockade in classical Hodgkin lymphoma. The paper as a whole reports these results and caveats: Newly diagnosed patients were reported to have lower baseline TCR diversity than healthy donors, and relapsed/refractory patients were reported to have lower baseline TCR diversity still. The study covered only a single clinical trial cohort, and the causes of the repertoire differences, possibly disease activity or prior therapy, were still not defined. Lower diversity was seen in patients whose nivolumab began less than 1 year after ASCT, and these patients were left out of later analyses so that immune reconstitution would not confound the results. A significant rise by C4D1 was seen in CD4+ but not CD8+ TCR diversity (p=0.0027 vs p=0.16), with the rise being most apparent in complete responders (p=0.02). Trial patients achieving complete response had baseline diversity similar to newly diagnosed patients, whereas partial responders and progressors had significantly lower diversity.

Genomic DNA was extracted with the Qiagen DNeasy kit from unsorted PBMCs and from negatively selected CD4+ and CD8+ fractions. TCR beta CDR3 regions were subjected to amplification by immunoSEQ multiplex PCR with primers that anneal to V and J segments. A synthetic immune receptor repertoire was used to minimize amplification bias, and any remaining bias was removed computationally after sequencing. Regarding the original processing steps: Repertoire diversity was quantified as the Shannon entropy index using custom Python scripts. Unsorted, CD4+ and CD8+ repertoires were examined separately, except in combined analyses, for which CD4+ and CD8+ sequences were merged in silico. Clonal expansion was defined as at least a 2-fold frequency increase after treatment relative to C1D1, with a pseudocount of 0.5 for undetected baseline clones. Singleton clones were defined as clones with 0 or 1 copy at C1D1, and non-singleton clones were defined as clones with 2 or more copies. Clones expanded in unsorted samples were assigned a CD4+, CD8+ or unknown annotation through matching of protein sequences in sorted samples from the same patient. Diversity changes from C1D1 to C4D1 were tested in paired samples using Wilcoxon tests. The immuneACCESS repertoire file appears here via TCRdb, limited to in-frame rearrangements. These files lack a portion of the clones; in checked studies, under half of the deficit traces to unresolved V genes, and the cause of the others is not known. From that table come the V and J calls and clone size; the DNA was used to work out D and trimming. In all, the sample holds about 76,000 clones, and roughly nine tenths of those were seen once. Together, the top ten hold 22% of the sample.

V and J are trimmed by 2 bases and 0 bases, and the gene matches miss 2 bases of the junction. CDR1 and CDR2 (SGHRS, YFSETQ) derive from the germline V gene. The CDR3, cysteine through phenylalanine, is 16 amino acids long. The sequence is cut down to CDR3 DNA, 48 bases in frame from base 1. The time point tag for this specimen amounts to: cycle 1 day 1 (C1D1), immediately before nivolumab initiation. Every trial patient had relapsed following autologous stem cell transplantation, and prior brentuximab vedotin exposure was what differed among cohorts A, B and C. A total of over 50 patients with relapsed/refractory classical Hodgkin lymphoma made up the trial cohort, and each patient's best overall response was complete response, partial response or progressive disease. Trial patients were treated with single-agent nivolumab in the multi-cohort phase II CheckMate 205 trial. An independent review committee assessed best overall response using the 2007 International Working Group response criteria. Trial PBMCs were obtained immediately prior to nivolumab initiation (C1D1) and on therapy at cycle 2 day 1 and cycle 4 day 1. Peripheral blood was collected in 8 mL Vacutainer Cell Preparation Tubes, from which PBMCs were isolated by centrifugation and then cryopreserved.

A note on this clone: Its antigen target is currently unknown. No base qualities exist here, and no much larger clone lies one base off it.

The rearranged segments are TRBV5-1 and TRBJ2-3; 11 middle bases align to TRBD2. Sequences were derived from peripheral blood mononuclear cells (PBMCs), sampled at baseline. The receptor was isolated from a human donor with classical Hodgkin lymphoma. The sequenced DNA: TGCGCCAGCAGCTTAGGGACTAGCGGAAGCACAGATACGCAGTATTTT. It specifies CASSLGTSGSTDTQYF.